The sequence of this TCR beta chain was determined in a study of T cells in Graves' hyperthyroidism and ophthalmopathy (dated by TCRdb to about 2019). Context from the whole study: Peripheral blood samples were taken at initial diagnosis, before any treatment was given. The 75 to 100 discovery patients were divided at random into training and test sets in a 7:3 ratio. After blood sampling, hyperthyroidism patients were treated with methimazole at a starting dose of 30 mg daily, and ophthalmopathy patients were treated with high-dose intravenous methylprednisolone. The paper reports TCR Vbeta CDR3 sequencing of approximately 130 peripheral blood samples: approximately 41 ophthalmopathy, fewer than 80 hyperthyroidism and approximately 17 progressor patients. TCR V-J signatures able to tell the groups apart were searched for in a discovery cohort of 100 or so patients, of whom more than 40 had Graves' ophthalmopathy and 57 had stable Graves' hyperthyroidism. Thyroid tissue and blood T-cell repertoires from six Graves' hyperthyroidism patients were also compared in the study. Prospective prediction of ophthalmopathy was tested in an independent validation cohort consisting of 18 hyperthyroidism patients and some 15 patients who later progressed to ophthalmopathy.

TCR beta CDR3 regions were amplified from RNA transcripts. The first round of RT-PCR for the TCR CDR3 was performed with the HTBI primer set and the Qiagen OneStep RT-PCR kit. Libraries were constructed in a second round of multiplex PCR, after which size selection and purification were carried out. The libraries were sequenced on an Illumina HiSeq2000 using paired-end 100 bp reads. The authors processed their data as follows. SOAPnuke was used to process the raw data, throwing out any read that contained adapters or uncalled bases, had a mean Phred below 15, or lacked an exact constant-primer or identifier match. COPE v1.2.5 was used to merge high-quality paired reads, and clonotypes were defined as unique nucleotide sequences. MiTCR v1.1 was used to align the clonotypes against IMGT TRBV, TRBD and TRBJ reference segments. Only V-J combinations with frequency above 0.0001, covering 99% to 99.2% of repertoires, were analysed. A TCS score was defined as the ratio of F50 (clonal expansion) to E x V (chaos), with BLOSUM62-based TCRdist applied between CDR3 peptides within each V-J. Welch's t-statistics and random forest reduced 500 to 650 V-J features to 13, which were used in a naive Bayes classifier (R e1071). The public reads were quality trimmed at Q25 with fastp and then assembled into clones with MiXCR by TCRdb, keeping productive beta chains. Each CDR3 protein gets just one entry, which takes the most common genes and DNA from the rows behind it. The V and J calls follow TCRdb's processing rather than the paper's. For this sample there are hundreds of thousands of distinct CDR3 sequences; 15% to 19% appear just once. 7.5% to 9% of the sample rests with the top ten.

This clonotype was counted ten times or more. The antigen it binds to is not known. No quality values exist for individual bases; no much larger clone is one base distant. A patient counted as having stable Graves' hyperthyroidism if no progression to ophthalmopathy occurred over 18 months of follow-up. Hyperthyroidism patients were newly diagnosed, with disease duration under 2 months, and aged 18 to 65 years. Patients with uncontrolled infections, other autoimmune diseases, pregnancy or lactation were excluded. Clinical symptoms, serum thyroxine and TRAb, thyroid ultrasound, and orbital computed tomography formed the basis for the diagnoses. PBMCs were isolated from 7.5 to 10 ml of fresh peripheral blood by Ficoll-Paque density gradient centrifugation. Total RNA was extracted with Trizol reagent, and quality was checked on an Agilent 2100 Bioanalyzer. Paper-wide results and their limitations: A model built on a 13 V-J signature distinguished ophthalmopathy from stable hyperthyroidism, reaching 87.88% sensitivity and around 81% specificity in cross-validation and 80%/75% in testing. Blood samples also contained most of the expanded thyroid clonotypes (frequency above 0.001), which suggests that blood repertoires may reflect thyroid immune responses. Sample size was not statistically predetermined, and blinding of investigators to group allocation was not performed. In validation, the model predicted progression to ophthalmopathy with roughly 66% sensitivity and less than 80% specificity, a median of about 6.7 months before onset.

Trimming removed 7 bases from V and 6 bases from J; the gene matches leave 10 bases unexplained. For CDR1 and CDR2, the germline V gene lists SNHLY and FYNNEI. Including cysteine and phenylalanine, the CDR3 has 15 amino acids. The CDR3 DNA has 45 bases and is translated from base 1. This sequence originates from a woman aged 18-35 years with Graves' hyperthyroidism. This chain is built from TRBV2 and TRBJ1-4; TRBD1 agrees with 8 junctional bases. Material: blood. The DNA sequence is TGTGCCAGCAACCTCCGACAGGGGTTGGATGAAAAACTGTTTTTT. It is translated as CASNLRQGLDEKLFF.